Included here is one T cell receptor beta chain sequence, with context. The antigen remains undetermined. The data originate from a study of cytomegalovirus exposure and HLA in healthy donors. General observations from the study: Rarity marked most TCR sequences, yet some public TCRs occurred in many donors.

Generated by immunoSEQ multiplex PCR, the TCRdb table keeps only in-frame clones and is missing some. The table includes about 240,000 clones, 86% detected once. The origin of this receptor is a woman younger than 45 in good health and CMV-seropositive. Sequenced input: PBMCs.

Here the CDR3 reads CSVEERAGLNTGELFF. CDR3 coding DNA: TGCAGCGTTGAGGAACGGGCGGGACTCAACACCGGGGAGCTGTTTTTT. J is TRBJ2-2 and V is TRBV29-1, with D perhaps matching TRBD2 (6 bases). The CDR3 is made up of 16 amino acids. V lost 3 bases and J 2 bases, leaving 16 bases between the germline ends. Germline V gene data show CDR1 as SQVTM and CDR2 as ANQGSEA.